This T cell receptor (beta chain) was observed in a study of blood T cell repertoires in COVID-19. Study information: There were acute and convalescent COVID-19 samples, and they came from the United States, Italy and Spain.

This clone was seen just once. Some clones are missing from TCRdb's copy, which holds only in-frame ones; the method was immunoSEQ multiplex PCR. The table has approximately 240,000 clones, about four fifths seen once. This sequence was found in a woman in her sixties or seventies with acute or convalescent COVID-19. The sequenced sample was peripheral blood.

The CDR3 sequence is CASSLRGFVYEQYF. The DNA of the CDR3 is TGTGCCAGCAGTTTACGGGGGTTTGTCTACGAGCAGTACTTC. V usage is TRBV28 and J usage is TRBJ2-7; D is possibly TRBD2 (6 bases). Trimming left V 2 bases short and J 3 bases short, with 11 bases between. The CDR3 contains 14 residues. Germline V gene data show CDR1 as MDHEN and CDR2 as SYDVKM.